This is a list of T cell receptor beta chains from one sample in a study of CD8 T cells in ankylosing spondylitis. TCRdb fed the 5' RACE reads into MiXCR, producing one record per CDR3 protein. The repertoire holds about 360,000 distinct CDR3 sequences, with about 20% as singletons. The sample comprised blood, either unsorted or a sorted T cell fraction (not recorded which). These receptors originate from a male donor with ankylosing spondylitis or in good health (not recorded which). CDR3s include the opening cysteine and the closing phenylalanine or tryptophan. Each record gives: D gene, J gene, clone size, V gene, CDR3 protein, CDR3 DNA. D genes are given only for firm matches. Some rows have no size entry. The others give once, few or many, or a class for an expanded clone.

>.|TRBJ2-3|.|TRBV12-3/TRBV12-4
CASRRGREDTQYF
TGTGCCAGCCGGCGGGGGCGGGAAGATACGCAGTATTTT
>.|TRBJ2-3|.|TRBV4-1
CASSQYGEGDTQYF
TGCGCCAGCAGCCAATACGGAGAGGGGGATACGCAGTATTTT
>.|TRBJ2-5|few|TRBV12-3/TRBV12-4
CASSLLRGPGETQYF
TGTGCCAGCAGCCTCCTGCGGGGCCCGGGGGAGACCCAGTACTTC
>.|TRBJ2-7|few|TRBV27
CASSLLGSLGEQYF
TGTGCCAGCAGTTTATTAGGGTCCCTAGGAGAGCAGTACTTC
>.|TRBJ2-3|few|TRBV29-1
CSVEDQGVPTDTQYF
TGCAGCGTTGAAGATCAAGGGGTCCCCACAGATACGCAGTATTTT
>.|TRBJ2-5|few|TRBV29-1
CSVVARLRSETQYF
TGCAGCGTTGTGGCCAGGCTGAGGTCAGAGACCCAGTACTTC
>.|TRBJ2-7|.|TRBV12-3/TRBV12-4
CASSIGLVFYEQYF
TGTGCCAGCAGCATAGGACTGGTTTTCTACGAGCAGTACTTC
>.|TRBJ1-2|.|TRBV7-9
CASSFGGMNYGYTF
TGTGCCAGCAGCTTCGGGGGGATGAACTATGGCTACACCTTC
>TRBD2|TRBJ2-7|.|TRBV4-2
CASSQERGGGYEQYF
TGTGCCAGCAGCCAAGAACGCGGGGGGGGCTACGAGCAGTACTTC
>.|TRBJ2-5|.|TRBV9
CASSPGDRNPQETQYF
TGTGCCAGCAGCCCGGGGGACAGAAATCCCCAAGAGACCCAGTACTTC
>TRBD1|TRBJ2-7|few|TRBV28
CASSSGTGVLEQYF
TGTGCCAGCAGTTCAGGGACAGGGGTCCTCGAGCAGTACTTC
>.|TRBJ2-7|.|TRBV12-3/TRBV12-4
CASSFSLGYEQYF
TGTGCCAGCAGTTTTTCGTTGGGATACGAGCAGTACTTC
>.|TRBJ2-1|few|TRBV2
CARGNYGQPEGEQFF
TGTGCCAGGGGCAACTATGGACAGCCGGAGGGTGAGCAGTTCTTC
>.|TRBJ2-3|.|TRBV28
CASSLAGGLSTDTQYF
TGTGCCAGCAGTTTAGCCGGGGGCCTTAGCACAGATACGCAGTATTTT
>.|TRBJ2-2|.|TRBV18
CASSPRAGGELFF
TGTGCCAGCTCACCACGCGCAGGGGGGGAGCTGTTTTTT
>.|TRBJ2-7|.|TRBV28
CASSLLSSLTPYEQYF
TGTGCCAGCAGTTTGCTGTCAAGCCTTACACCCTACGAGCAGTACTTC
>TRBD1|TRBJ2-5|.|TRBV7-8
CASSLRTGQETQYF
TGTGCCAGCAGCCTTAGGACAGGACAAGAGACCCAGTACTTC
>TRBD2|TRBJ2-3|few|TRBV11-2
CASSLGGGGASTDTQYF
TGTGCCAGCAGCTTAGGCGGGGGGGGGGCTAGCACAGATACGCAGTATTTT
>.|TRBJ2-5|few|TRBV6-5
CASSLLVLQETQYF
TGTGCCAGCAGCCTACTCGTGCTCCAAGAGACCCAGTACTTC
>.|TRBJ2-2|few|TRBV12-3/TRBV12-4
CASSLIGGELFF
TGTGCCAGCAGTCTGATCGGGGGGGAGCTGTTTTTT
>TRBD2|TRBJ2-5|few|TRBV12-3/TRBV12-4
CASSDRLAGAWKTQYF
TGTGCCAGCAGTGACCGACTAGCGGGGGCATGGAAGACCCAGTACTTC
>TRBD2|TRBJ2-1|.|TRBV4-1
CASSQVTSGHNEQFF
TGCGCCAGCAGCCAAGTGACTAGCGGGCACAATGAGCAGTTCTTC
>.|TRBJ1-5|.|TRBV6-5
CASSYRTVNSNQPQHF
TGTGCCAGCAGTTACCGGACAGTCAATAGCAATCAGCCCCAGCATTTT
>.|TRBJ2-7|many|TRBV6-1
CASSPSLIWTGIYEQYF
TGTGCCAGCAGTCCCAGCTTAATATGGACGGGGATCTACGAGCAGTACTTC
>TRBD1|TRBJ1-1|few|TRBV7-3
CASSIGQGDTEAFF
TGTGCCAGCAGCATCGGACAGGGGGACACTGAAGCTTTCTTT
>.|TRBJ2-5|once|TRBV30
CASYPKAGYTRGQETQYF
TGTGCCAGCTACCCGAAGGCAGGGTACACCAGGGGACAAGAGACCCAGTACTTC
>TRBD2|TRBJ2-7|.|TRBV20-1
CSAISSGALSSYEQYF
TGCAGTGCTATTTCTAGCGGGGCCCTGAGCTCCTACGAGCAGTACTTC
>TRBD2|TRBJ2-2|.|TRBV2
CASSPSGGPAGELFF
TGTGCCAGCAGTCCTAGCGGGGGCCCTGCCGGGGAGCTGTTTTTT
>TRBD2|TRBJ2-3|.|TRBV9
CASSDPRLAGALEGTQYF
TGTGCCAGCAGCGACCCGAGGCTAGCGGGGGCCCTAGAGGGTACGCAGTATTTT
>TRBD2|TRBJ2-1|few|TRBV7-2
CASSHLAGGYNEQFF
TGTGCCAGCAGCCATCTAGCGGGGGGGTACAATGAGCAGTTCTTC
>.|TRBJ2-4|few|TRBV27
CASSGRLGENIQYF
TGTGCCAGCAGTGGTCGGCTAGGTGAAAACATTCAGTACTTC
>.|TRBJ2-7|few|TRBV4-2
CASSQGLGVTYEQYF
TGTGCCAGCAGCCAAGGACTAGGGGTGACCTACGAGCAGTACTTC
>TRBD1|TRBJ2-3|.|TRBV5-4
CASSAGQGAGDTQYF
TGTGCCAGCAGCGCCGGACAGGGGGCAGGAGATACGCAGTATTTT
>.|TRBJ1-2|few|TRBV30
CAWSDASPYGYTF
TGTGCCTGGAGTGATGCGTCGCCTTATGGCTACACCTTC
>.|TRBJ2-3|.|TRBV28
CASSWGLGDTQYF
TGTGCCAGCAGTTGGGGCCTCGGAGATACGCAGTATTTT
>TRBD1|TRBJ2-7|.|TRBV20-1
CSPHPPGQHYEQYF
TGCAGTCCCCACCCCCCGGGACAGCACTACGAGCAGTACTTC
>.|TRBJ2-3|.|TRBV30
CAWSVGSDTQYF
TGTGCCTGGTCCGTAGGGTCAGATACGCAGTATTTT
>.|TRBJ1-2|.|TRBV29-1
CSVDGGLWGYTF
TGCAGCGTTGACGGTGGGTTGTGGGGCTACACCTTC
>.|TRBJ2-2|few|TRBV29-1
CSVEDRPPKTGELFF
TGCAGCGTTGAAGACCGGCCCCCTAAGACCGGGGAGCTGTTTTTT
>TRBD2|TRBJ2-3|many|TRBV20-1
CSARGVLGTDTQYF
TGCAGTGCCCGGGGGGTCTTGGGCACAGATACGCAGTATTTT
>.|TRBJ2-1|.|TRBV24-1
CATSDLLANNEQFF
TGTGCCACCAGTGATTTACTAGCAAACAATGAGCAGTTCTTC
>.|TRBJ2-7|.|TRBV20-1
CSARDFRASGGSYEQYF
TGCAGTGCTAGAGATTTCCGGGCATCCGGAGGTTCCTACGAGCAGTACTTC
>TRBD1|TRBJ2-7|.|TRBV24-1
CATIRTGFIHGYEQYF
TGTGCCACCATCCGGACAGGGTTTATCCACGGGTACGAGCAGTACTTC
>TRBD1|TRBJ2-2|many|TRBV12-3/TRBV12-4
CASGPGTGNTGELFF
TGTGCCAGCGGTCCCGGGACAGGGAACACCGGGGAGCTGTTTTTT
>TRBD2|TRBJ2-3|.|TRBV5-5
CASSLASGGYTDTQYF
TGTGCCAGCAGCTTGGCTAGCGGGGGCTACACAGATACGCAGTATTTT
>.|TRBJ1-6|.|TRBV6-6
CASTDGLNSPLHF
TGTGCCAGCACCGACGGACTAAATTCACCCCTCCACTTT
>.|TRBJ2-1|.|TRBV6-2/TRBV6-3
CASSYSDYNEQFF
TGTGCCAGCAGTTACTCAGACTACAATGAGCAGTTCTTC
>.|TRBJ2-7|few|TRBV19
CASSIYLIQGREGEQYF
TGTGCCAGTAGTATCTACCTCATACAGGGGAGGGAGGGCGAGCAGTACTTC
>.|TRBJ2-1|.|TRBV11-2
CASSLGFEQFF
TGTGCCAGCAGCTTGGGCTTTGAGCAGTTCTTC
>.|TRBJ2-7|.|TRBV5-1
CASSWDRARGDEQYF
TGCGCCAGCAGCTGGGACAGGGCGCGGGGGGACGAGCAGTACTTC
>TRBD1|TRBJ2-3|few|TRBV12-3/TRBV12-4
CASRVRTGLDTQYF
TGTGCCAGCAGGGTACGGACAGGGTTGGATACGCAGTATTTT
>.|TRBJ2-1|few|TRBV7-8
CASSYPQGKFYNEQFF
TGTGCCAGCAGCTATCCCCAGGGGAAATTCTACAATGAGCAGTTCTTC
>TRBD1|TRBJ1-2|few|TRBV11-2
CASSLPGTAYGYTF
TGTGCCAGCAGCTTGCCCGGGACAGCTTATGGCTACACCTTC
>.|TRBJ2-7|few|TRBV4-1
CASSQEAGWNEQYF
TGCGCCAGCAGCCAAGAGGCAGGGTGGAACGAGCAGTACTTC
>.|TRBJ2-2|.|TRBV4-1
CASSQAPNNRVAGELFF
TGCGCCAGCAGCCAAGCCCCTAACAACAGGGTCGCCGGGGAGCTGTTTTTT
>.|TRBJ2-5|.|TRBV29-1
CSVELGRETQYF
TGCAGCGTTGAGTTAGGAAGAGAGACCCAGTACTTC
>.|TRBJ2-5|few|TRBV4-1
CASSLNKQEMWETQYF
TGCGCCAGCAGCCTCAACAAACAGGAGATGTGGGAGACCCAGTACTTC
>.|TRBJ2-1|.|TRBV29-1
CSALTPGAYNEQFF
TGCAGCGCGCTAACGCCCGGGGCCTACAATGAGCAGTTCTTC
>.|TRBJ1-2|few|TRBV29-1
CSVFSPGHFYGYTF
TGCAGCGTCTTTTCCCCCGGACACTTCTATGGCTACACCTTC